The next 21 T cell receptor beta chains were all read from a single sample in a study of chemoradiotherapy in HPV16-positive cancers. Here immunoSEQ multiplex PCR was the method, and the copy in TCRdb shows in-frame clones only, minus some. The table shows about 8,000 clones, with roughly 72% occurring only once. Sampling was carried out from a patient who underwent chemoradiotherapy. The origin of the receptors is a human donor with HPV-associated anogenital cancer.

J is TRBJ2-2 and V is TRBV30; 11 nucleotides match TRBD2. CDR3 length: 16 amino acids. With V trimmed by 0 bases and J by 5 bases, 5 bases remained unmatched. Germline CDR1 and CDR2: GTSNPN and SVGIG (reference sequence). This chain's CDR3 is CAWSVRASGRTGELFF. The CDR3 DNA follows: TGTGCCTGGAGTGTACGGGCTAGCGGGAGGACCGGGGAGCTGTTTTTT.

J is TRBJ1-4 and V is TRBV6-1, with 9 bases that match TRBD1. This CDR3 is 14 amino acids long. V shed 6 bases and J 8 bases; nucleotides not matched to a gene: 7. Germline lookup yields CDR1 MNHNS and CDR2 SASEGT. Here the CDR3 reads CASSLDRGGEKLFF. The CDR3 DNA reads as TGTGCCAGCAGCTTGGACAGGGGTGGGGAAAAACTGTTTTTT.

This clone appeared a few times. The V call is TRBV5-4, the J call TRBJ2-5; D ambiguous. CDR3 size: 13 residues. Germline CDR1 is SGHNT and CDR2 is YYREEE (reference sequence). The V and J ends lost 2 bases and 2 bases respectively, with 7 bases between them. Here the CDR3 reads CASSFGRQETQYF. The CDR3 bases are TGTGCCAGCAGCTTTGGTAGACAAGAGACCCAGTACTTC.

The chain recombines TRBV27 with TRBJ1-1; D uncertain. V was clipped by 2 bases and J by 0 bases, with 7 bases between them. This CDR3 is 14 amino acids long. Germline CDR1 is MNHEY and CDR2 is SMNVEV (reference sequence). The DNA of the CDR3 is TGTGCCAGCAGTTTAACAGAAATGAACACTGAAGCTTTCTTT. Translating gives CASSLTEMNTEAFF.

The gene calls are TRBV7-9 and TRBJ2-5, with D unresolved. V was shortened by 4 bases and J by 5 bases, with 17 bases between the two germline ends. The length of the CDR3 is 15 residues. Germline CDR1 and CDR2: SEHNR and FQNEAQ (reference sequence). The CDR3 sequence is CASSSHDQFRETQYF. The CDR3 coding sequence is TGTGCCAGCAGCTCCCACGACCAATTCAGGGAGACCCAGTACTTC.

The chain couples TRBV29-1 to TRBJ1-3; TRBD1 agrees at 8 bases. The CDR3 runs 14 residues. Germline V gene data show CDR1 as SQVTM and CDR2 as ANQGSEA. The V gene end was trimmed by 7 bases and the J gene end by 4 bases; junction bases not matched to a gene: 9. This CDR3 is CSAERTGMGNTIYF. In DNA form, the CDR3 reads TGCAGCGCCGAACGGACAGGGATGGGAAACACCATATATTTT.

V and J are TRBV6-6 and TRBJ1-5; 10 bases line up with TRBD1. After removal of 6 bases from V and 5 bases from J, the junction contained 4 bases not matched to a gene. CDR1 is MNHNY, CDR2 SVGAGI, per germline (reference sequence). There are 14 residues in the CDR3. DNA for the CDR3: TGTGCCAGCAGCGACAGGGGGCTTTATCAGCCCCAGCATTTT. This encodes CASSDRGLYQPQHF.

This rearrangement joins TRBV11-1 to TRBJ1-1; D unclear. With 2 bases removed from V and 9 bases from J, the gap between germline ends came to 13 bases. Germline V gene data show CDR1 as SGHAT and CDR2 as FQDESV (reference sequence). This CDR3 has 13 amino acids. CDR3 sequence (DNA): TGTGCCAGCAGCTTAAATCCTGGTCGCAAAGCTTTCTTT. Protein: CASSLNPGRKAFF.

For the CDR3, the DNA is TGCAGCGTTGAAGCTACAGGCTTCGAAGCTTTCTTT. Amino acid sequence: CSVEATGFEAFF. This chain uses TRBV29-1 with TRBJ1-1, with D possibly TRBD1 on 5 matching bases. Germline loops: CDR1 SQVTM, CDR2 ANQGSEA. This CDR3 is 12 amino acids long. Trimming cost V 1 base and J 8 bases, with 11 bases left between them.

This chain uses TRBV5-4 with TRBJ2-5; perhaps D is TRBD1 or TRBD2 (6 bases each). Germline assignment: CDR1 SGHNT and CDR2 YYREEE (reference sequence). V dropped 4 bases and J dropped 1 base, with 14 bases sitting between them. The CDR3 spans 15 residues. CDR3 region: CASSRGGPAQETQYF. The CDR3 DNA is TGTGCCAGCAGCAGAGGGGGGCCAGCCCAAGAGACCCAGTACTTC.

This clone is classed as medium-sized. V usage is TRBV29-1 and J usage is TRBJ1-1; D not resolved. The length of the CDR3 is 11 residues. V lost 5 bases, J lost 1 base, and 5 bases lay in between. In germline, CDR1 is SQVTM, CDR2 ANQGSEA. The CDR3, as DNA: TGCAGCGTTAAACAGAACACTGAAGCTTTCTTT. It translates to CSVKQNTEAFF.

J is TRBJ2-3 and V is TRBV27, with 7 bases lining up with TRBD1. Looked up from germline, CDR1 is MNHEY and CDR2 is SMNVEV (reference sequence). CDR3 size: 13 residues. V lost 8 bases to trimming and J lost 2 bases; unmatched junction nucleotides: 4. The CDR3 is CASEDRFTDTQYF. The DNA for the CDR3 is TGTGCCAGCGAGGACAGGTTCACAGATACGCAGTATTTT.

The chain has TRBV6-4 and TRBJ1-1, with D maybe TRBD1 (5 bases). Trimming took off 6 bases at V and 4 bases at J, with 12 bases between the two ends. This CDR3 is built from 13 residues. The germline gives CDR1 MRHNA, CDR2 SNTAGT. CDR3 nucleotide sequence: TGTGCCAGCAGCGCAACAGGAGGCACTGAAGCTTTCTTT. Translating it yields CASSATGGTEAFF.

The genes are TRBV19 and TRBJ1-1; tentatively, D is TRBD1 (5 bases). V lost 1 base and J lost 4, with 7 bases in between. Per the germline V gene, CDR1 is LNHDA and CDR2 is SQIVND (reference sequence). The CDR3 runs to 13 residues. The CDR3 here is CASSIAGGTEAFF. The CDR3 nucleotides are TGTGCCAGTAGTATAGCCGGGGGCACTGAAGCTTTCTTT.

This rearrangement joins TRBV28 to TRBJ2-7, with 14 bases matching TRBD2. CDR1 is MDHEN, CDR2 SYDVKM, per germline. The length of the CDR3 is 20 residues. With V trimmed by 7 bases and J by 1 base, 18 bases remained unmatched. The CDR3 nucleotides read TGTGCCAGCACCCGCACATGGGGGGGACTAGCGGGAGTTGGGTCCTACGAGCAGTACTTC. It translates to CASTRTWGGLAGVGSYEQYF.

The V and J genes are TRBV7-6 and TRBJ2-5; a possible D gene is TRBD1 (6 bases). CDR3 length equals 16 residues. The germline gives CDR1 SGHVS, CDR2 FNYEAQ. Trimming cost V 1 base and J 5 bases, with 17 bases left between them. Here the CDR3 reads CASSLVGRGRAETQYF. The CDR3 DNA reads TGTGCCAGCAGCTTAGTCGGCAGGGGTAGAGCCGAGACCCAGTACTTC.

The chain recombines TRBV25-1 with TRBJ2-7; D perhaps matches TRBD2 (6 bases). Germline CDR1 is MGHDK and CDR2 is SYGVNS. V was trimmed by 1 base and J by 2 bases, leaving 9 bases between them. This CDR3 has 14 residues. The CDR3 loop is CASSEWGEAYEQYF. As DNA, the CDR3 is TGTGCCAGCAGTGAATGGGGGGAGGCCTACGAGCAGTACTTC.

This chain connects TRBV2 to TRBJ2-5, with D hard to call. CDR3 length equals 13 residues. Germline V gene sequence: CDR1 SNHLY, CDR2 FYNNEI. V was clipped by 10 bases and J by 1 base, with 13 bases between them. Written as DNA, the CDR3 is TGTGCCAACTCGTTCGGCAGCCAAGAGACCCAGTACTTC. Translated, it gives CANSFGSQETQYF.

V is TRBV5-1 and J is TRBJ2-1; 8 nucleotides line up with TRBD2. The CDR3 runs to 14 residues. Losses at the gene ends were 4 bases for V and 10 bases for J; bases not matched to a gene: 10. From germline, CDR1 is SGHRS and CDR2 YFSETQ. The CDR3 region has the DNA TGCGCCAGCAGCCTTAGGCGGGGGGATTGGGAGCAGTTCTTC. Translated: CASSLRRGDWEQFF.

The sample holds one count of this clone. This chain uses TRBV27 with TRBJ2-5; D is ambiguous. Germline V lookup: CDR1 MNHEY, CDR2 SMNVEV (reference sequence). V was shortened by 4 bases and J by 2 bases, with 2 bases between the two germline ends. The CDR3 totals 11 residues. The CDR3, as DNA: TGTGCCAGCAGTTCTCAAGAGACCCAGTACTTC. Translating gives CASSSQETQYF.

The chain uses TRBV4-2 and TRBJ2-7; 9 nucleotides align to TRBD2. The CDR3 spans 15 residues. Germline V CDR1 and CDR2: LGHNA, YNFKEQ. J lost 2 bases, V lost 0 bases, and 2 bases had no gene match. CDR3 region: CASSQDPSGTYEQYF. Here the CDR3 DNA reads TGTGCCAGCAGCCAAGATCCTAGCGGGACCTACGAGCAGTACTTC.